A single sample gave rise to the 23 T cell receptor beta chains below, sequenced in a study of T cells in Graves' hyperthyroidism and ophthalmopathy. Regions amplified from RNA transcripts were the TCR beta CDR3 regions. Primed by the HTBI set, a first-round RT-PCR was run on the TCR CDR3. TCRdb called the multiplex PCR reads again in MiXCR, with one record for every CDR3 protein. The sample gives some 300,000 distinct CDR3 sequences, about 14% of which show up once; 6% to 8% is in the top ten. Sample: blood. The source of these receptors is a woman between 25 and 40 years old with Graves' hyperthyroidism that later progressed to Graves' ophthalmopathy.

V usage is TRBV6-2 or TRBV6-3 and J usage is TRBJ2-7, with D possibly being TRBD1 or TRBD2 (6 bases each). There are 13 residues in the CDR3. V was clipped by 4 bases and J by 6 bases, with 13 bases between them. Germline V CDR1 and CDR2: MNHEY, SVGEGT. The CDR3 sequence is CASSFGGGGEQYF. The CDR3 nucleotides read TGTGCCAGCAGTTTCGGGGGCGGCGGCGAGCAGTACTTC.

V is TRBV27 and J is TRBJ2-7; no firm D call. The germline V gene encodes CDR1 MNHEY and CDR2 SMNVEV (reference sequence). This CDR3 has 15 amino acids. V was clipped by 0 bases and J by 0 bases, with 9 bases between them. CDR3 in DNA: TGTGCCAGCAGTTTATCGTCGAGGAGCTCCTACGAGCAGTACTTC. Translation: CASSLSSRSSYEQYF.

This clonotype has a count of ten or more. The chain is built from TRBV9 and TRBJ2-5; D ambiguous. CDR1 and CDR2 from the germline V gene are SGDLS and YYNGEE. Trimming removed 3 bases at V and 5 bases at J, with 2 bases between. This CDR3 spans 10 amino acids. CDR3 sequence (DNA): TGTGCCAGCAGCGGGGAGACCCAGTACTTC. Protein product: CASSGETQYF.

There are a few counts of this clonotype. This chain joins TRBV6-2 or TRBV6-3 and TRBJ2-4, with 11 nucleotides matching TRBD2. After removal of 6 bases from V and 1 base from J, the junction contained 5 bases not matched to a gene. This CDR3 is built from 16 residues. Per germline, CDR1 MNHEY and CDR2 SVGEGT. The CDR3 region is CASRLAGVVAKNIQYF. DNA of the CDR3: TGTGCCAGCAGACTAGCGGGAGTAGTGGCCAAAAACATTCAGTACTTC.

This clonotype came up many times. The CDR3: CASSVGDSRNSPLHF. CDR3 bases: TGTGCCAGCAGCGTAGGCGACTCCCGGAATTCACCCCTCCACTTT. The chain couples TRBV9 to TRBJ1-6; D call uncertain. Germline assignment: CDR1 SGDLS and CDR2 YYNGEE. V shed 0 bases and J shed 7 bases, with 11 bases lying between them. The CDR3 covers 15 residues.

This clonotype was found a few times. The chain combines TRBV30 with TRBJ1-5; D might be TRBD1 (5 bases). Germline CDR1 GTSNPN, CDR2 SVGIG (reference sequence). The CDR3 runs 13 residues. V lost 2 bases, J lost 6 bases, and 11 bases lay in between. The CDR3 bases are TGTGCCTGGAGTCCGCGGGGACCTCAGCCCCAGCATTTT. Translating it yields CAWSPRGPQPQHF.

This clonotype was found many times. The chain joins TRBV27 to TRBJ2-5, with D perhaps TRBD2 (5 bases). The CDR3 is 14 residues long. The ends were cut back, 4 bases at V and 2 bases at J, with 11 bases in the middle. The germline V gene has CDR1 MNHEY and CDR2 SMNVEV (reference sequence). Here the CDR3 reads CASSSLLEQETQYF. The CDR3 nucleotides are TGTGCCAGCAGTTCGCTACTAGAGCAAGAGACCCAGTACTTC.

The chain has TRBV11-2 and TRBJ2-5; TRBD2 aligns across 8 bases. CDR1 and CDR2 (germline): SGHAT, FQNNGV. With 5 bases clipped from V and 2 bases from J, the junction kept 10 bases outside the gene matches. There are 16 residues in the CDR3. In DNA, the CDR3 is TGTGCCAGCAGCCCAGGGTCGGGGGGGGTTCAAGAGACCCAGTACTTC. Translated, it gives CASSPGSGGVQETQYF.

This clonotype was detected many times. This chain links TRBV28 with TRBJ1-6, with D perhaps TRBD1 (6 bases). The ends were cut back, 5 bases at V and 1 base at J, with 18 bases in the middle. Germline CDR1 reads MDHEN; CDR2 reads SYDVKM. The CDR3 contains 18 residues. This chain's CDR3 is CASSQADGGASYNSPLHF. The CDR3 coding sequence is TGTGCCAGCAGTCAAGCCGATGGGGGGGCTTCCTATAATTCACCCCTCCACTTT.

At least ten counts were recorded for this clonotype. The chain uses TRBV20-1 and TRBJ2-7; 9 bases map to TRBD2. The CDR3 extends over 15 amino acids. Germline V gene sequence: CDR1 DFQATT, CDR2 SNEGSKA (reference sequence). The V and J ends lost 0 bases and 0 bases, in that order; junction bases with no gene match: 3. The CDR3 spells CSARERAGGSYEQYF. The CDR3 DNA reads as TGCAGTGCTAGAGAGCGAGCGGGAGGCTCCTACGAGCAGTACTTC.

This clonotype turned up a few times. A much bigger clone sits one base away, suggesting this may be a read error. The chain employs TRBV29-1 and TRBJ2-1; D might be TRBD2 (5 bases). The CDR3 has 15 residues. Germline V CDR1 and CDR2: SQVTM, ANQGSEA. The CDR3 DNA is TGCAGCGTTGTACCCGGGAACGCCCCCGACAATGGGCAGTTCTTC. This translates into CSVVPGNAPDNGQFF.

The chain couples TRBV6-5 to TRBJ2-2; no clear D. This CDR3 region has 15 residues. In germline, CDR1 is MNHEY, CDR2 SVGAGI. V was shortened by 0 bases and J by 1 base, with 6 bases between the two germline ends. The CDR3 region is CASSYSRLNTGELFF. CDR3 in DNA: TGTGCCAGCAGTTACTCTAGGCTGAACACCGGGGAGCTGTTTTTT.

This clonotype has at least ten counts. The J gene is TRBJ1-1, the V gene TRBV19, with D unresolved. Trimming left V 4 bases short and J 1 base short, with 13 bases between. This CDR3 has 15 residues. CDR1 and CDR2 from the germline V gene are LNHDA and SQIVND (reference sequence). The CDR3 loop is CASSTHVGENTEAFF. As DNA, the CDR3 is TGTGCCAGTAGTACCCACGTTGGGGAGAACACTGAAGCTTTCTTT.

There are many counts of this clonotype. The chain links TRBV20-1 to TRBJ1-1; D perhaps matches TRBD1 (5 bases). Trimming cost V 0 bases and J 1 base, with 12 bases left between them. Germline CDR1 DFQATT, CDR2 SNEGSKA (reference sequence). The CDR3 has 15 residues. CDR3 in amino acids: CSARDGGRGNTEAFF. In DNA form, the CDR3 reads TGCAGTGCTAGAGATGGGGGTCGGGGGAACACTGAAGCTTTCTTT.

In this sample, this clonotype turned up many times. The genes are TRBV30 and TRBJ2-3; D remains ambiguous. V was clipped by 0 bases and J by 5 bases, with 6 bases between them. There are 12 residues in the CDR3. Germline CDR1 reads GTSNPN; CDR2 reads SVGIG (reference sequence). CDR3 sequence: CAWSVDLDTQYF. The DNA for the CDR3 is TGTGCCTGGAGTGTAGATCTAGATACGCAGTATTTT.

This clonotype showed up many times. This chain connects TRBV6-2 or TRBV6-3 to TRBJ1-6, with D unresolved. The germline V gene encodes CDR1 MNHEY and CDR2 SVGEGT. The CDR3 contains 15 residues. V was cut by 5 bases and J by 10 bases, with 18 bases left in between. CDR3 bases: TGTGCCAGCAGTGCCCCCGTGAGGGCCGGGTCACCCCTCCACTTT. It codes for CASSAPVRAGSPLHF.

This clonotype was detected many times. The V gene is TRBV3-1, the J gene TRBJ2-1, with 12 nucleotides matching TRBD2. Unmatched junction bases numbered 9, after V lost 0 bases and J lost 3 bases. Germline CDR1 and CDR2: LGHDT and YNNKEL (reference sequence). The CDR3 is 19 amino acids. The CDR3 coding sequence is TGTGCCAGCAGCCAAGAATTCCTAGCGGGAGGGCCGGGCTACAATGAGCAGTTCTTC. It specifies CASSQEFLAGGPGYNEQFF.

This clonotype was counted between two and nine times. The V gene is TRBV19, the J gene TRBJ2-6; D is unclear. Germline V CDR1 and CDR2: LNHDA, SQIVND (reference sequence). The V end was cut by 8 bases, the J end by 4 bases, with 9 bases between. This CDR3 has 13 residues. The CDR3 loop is CASHNLGANVLTF. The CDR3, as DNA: TGTGCCAGTCATAACCTCGGGGCCAACGTCCTGACTTTC. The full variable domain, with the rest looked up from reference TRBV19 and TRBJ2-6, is DGGITQSPKYLFRKEGQNVTLSCEQNLNHDAMYWYRQDPGQGLRLIYYSQIVNDFQKGDIAEGYSVSREKKESFPLTVTSAQKNPTAFYLCASHNLGANVLTFGAGSRLTVL.

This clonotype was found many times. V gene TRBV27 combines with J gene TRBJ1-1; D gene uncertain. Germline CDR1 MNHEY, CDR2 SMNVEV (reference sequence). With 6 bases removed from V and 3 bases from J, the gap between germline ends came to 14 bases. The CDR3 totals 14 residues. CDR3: CASRSWSAYTEAFF. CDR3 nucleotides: TGTGCCAGCAGGAGTTGGTCGGCTTACACTGAAGCTTTCTTT.

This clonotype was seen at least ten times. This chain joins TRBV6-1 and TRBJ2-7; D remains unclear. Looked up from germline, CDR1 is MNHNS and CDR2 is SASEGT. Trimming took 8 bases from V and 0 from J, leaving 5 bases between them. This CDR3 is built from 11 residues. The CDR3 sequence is CASRFSYEQYF. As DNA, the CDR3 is TGTGCCAGCCGATTCTCCTACGAGCAGTACTTC.

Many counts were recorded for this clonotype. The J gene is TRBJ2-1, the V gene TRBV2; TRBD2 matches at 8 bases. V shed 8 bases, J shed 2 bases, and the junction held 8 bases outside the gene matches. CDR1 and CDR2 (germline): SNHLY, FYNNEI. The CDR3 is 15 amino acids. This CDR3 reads CASHGLAGTYNEQFF. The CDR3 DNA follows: TGTGCCAGCCACGGTCTAGCGGGTACCTACAATGAGCAGTTCTTC.

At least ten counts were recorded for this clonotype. CDR3 sequence: CASSPPGTVNNEQFF. The CDR3 DNA reads TGTGCCAGCAGCCCGCCCGGGACGGTTAACAATGAGCAGTTCTTC. The V gene is TRBV7-9, the J gene TRBJ2-1; tentatively, D is TRBD1 or TRBD2 (5 bases each). The CDR3 sequence is 15 residues long. Per germline, CDR1 SEHNR and CDR2 FQNEAQ (reference sequence). V was shortened by 5 bases and J by 5 bases, with 16 bases between the two germline ends. Based on the CDR3 plus reference TRBV7-9 and TRBJ2-1, the full variable domain is DTGVSQNPRHKITKRGQNVTFRCDPISEHNRLYWYRQTLGQGPEFLTYFQNEAQLEKSRLLSDRFSAERPKGSFSTLEIQRTEQGDSAMYLCASSPPGTVNNEQFFGPGTRLTVL.

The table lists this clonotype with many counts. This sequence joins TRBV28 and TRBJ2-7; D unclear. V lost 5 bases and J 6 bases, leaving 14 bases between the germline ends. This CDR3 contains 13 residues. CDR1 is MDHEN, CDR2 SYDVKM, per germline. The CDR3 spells CASSPLGPREQYF. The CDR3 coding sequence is TGTGCCAGCAGTCCCCTAGGTCCTCGCGAGCAGTACTTC.